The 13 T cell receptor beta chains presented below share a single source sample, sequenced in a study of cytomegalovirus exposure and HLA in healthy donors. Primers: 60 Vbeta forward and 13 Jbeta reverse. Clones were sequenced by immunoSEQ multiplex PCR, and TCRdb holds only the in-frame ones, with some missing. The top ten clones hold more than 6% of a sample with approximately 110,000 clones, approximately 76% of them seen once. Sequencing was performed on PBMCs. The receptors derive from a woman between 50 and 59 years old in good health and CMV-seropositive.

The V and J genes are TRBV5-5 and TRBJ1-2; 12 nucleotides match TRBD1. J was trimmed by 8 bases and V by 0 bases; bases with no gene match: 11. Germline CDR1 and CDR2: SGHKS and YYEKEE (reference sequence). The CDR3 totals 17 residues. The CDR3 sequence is CASSLANRDRGREGYTF. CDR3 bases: TGTGCCAGCAGCTTGGCTAACCGGGACAGGGGGCGCGAAGGCTACACCTTC.

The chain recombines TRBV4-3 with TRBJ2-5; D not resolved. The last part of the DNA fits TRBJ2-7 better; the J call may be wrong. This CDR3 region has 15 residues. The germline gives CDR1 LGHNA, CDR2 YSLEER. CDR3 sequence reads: CASSLERGPPYEQYF. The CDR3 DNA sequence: TGCGCCAGCAGCCTAGAGCGAGGTCCCCCCTACGAGCAGTACTTC.

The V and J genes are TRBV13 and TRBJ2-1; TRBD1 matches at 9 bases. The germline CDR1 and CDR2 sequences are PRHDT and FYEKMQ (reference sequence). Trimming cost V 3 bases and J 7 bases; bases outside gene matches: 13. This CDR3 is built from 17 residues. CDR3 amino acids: CASSFLGQGLMGNEQFF. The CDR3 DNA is TGTGCCAGCAGCTTTCTGGGACAGGGATTAATGGGGAATGAGCAGTTCTTC. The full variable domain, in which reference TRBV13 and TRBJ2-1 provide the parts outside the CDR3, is AAGVIQSPRHLIKEKRETATLKCYPIPRHDTVYWYQQGPGQDPQFLISFYEKMQSDKGSIPDRFSAQQFSDYHSELNMSSLELGDSALYFCASSFLGQGLMGNEQFFGPGTRLTVL.

CDR3 amino acids: CASSPERGGFLAKNIQYF. The CDR3 bases are TGTGCCAGTAGTCCAGAGCGGGGGGGATTCCTAGCCAAAAACATTCAGTACTTC. The chain has TRBV19 and TRBJ2-4, with 10 bases matching TRBD2. The CDR3 totals 18 residues. The V gene's germline CDR1 is LNHDA and CDR2 SQIVND (reference sequence). Trimming at V came to 5 bases and at J to 0 bases, leaving 10 bases not matched to a gene.

The CDR3 spells CASSILRDRQSGSGGVSDQPQHF. The CDR3 DNA sequence: TGTGCCAGCAGTATCCTAAGGGACAGACAATCGGGGTCGGGTGGGGTGAGCGATCAGCCCCAGCATTTT. The rearrangement joins TRBV2 to TRBJ1-5; 7 bases agree with TRBD1. The V and J ends lost 5 bases and 5 bases, in that order; junction bases with no gene match: 33. The CDR3 length is 23 residues. Germline CDR1 reads SNHLY; CDR2 reads FYNNEI.

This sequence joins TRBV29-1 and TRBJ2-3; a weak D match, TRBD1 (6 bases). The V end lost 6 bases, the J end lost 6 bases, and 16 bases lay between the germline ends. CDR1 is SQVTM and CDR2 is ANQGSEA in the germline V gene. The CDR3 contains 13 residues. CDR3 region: CSVDDRSDDTQYF. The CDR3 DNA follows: TGCAGCGTAGACGACAGGTCCGACGATACGCAGTATTTT.

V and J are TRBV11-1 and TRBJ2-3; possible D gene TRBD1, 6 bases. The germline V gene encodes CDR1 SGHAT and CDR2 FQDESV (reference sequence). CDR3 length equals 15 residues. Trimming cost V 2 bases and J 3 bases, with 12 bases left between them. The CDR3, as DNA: TGTGCCAGCAGCTTAATGACAGGTCGGACAGATACGCAGTATTTT. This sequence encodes CASSLMTGRTDTQYF.

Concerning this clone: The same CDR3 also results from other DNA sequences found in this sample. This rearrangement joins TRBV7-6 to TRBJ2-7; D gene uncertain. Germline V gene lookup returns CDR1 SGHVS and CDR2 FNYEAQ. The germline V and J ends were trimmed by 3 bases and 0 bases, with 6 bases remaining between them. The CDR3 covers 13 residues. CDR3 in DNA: TGTGCCAGCAGCTTTGGCAGCTCCTACGAGCAGTACTTC. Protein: CASSFGSSYEQYF. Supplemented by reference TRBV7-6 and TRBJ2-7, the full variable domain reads GAGVSQSPRYKVTKRGQDVALRCDPISGHVSLYWYRQALGQGPEFLTYFNYEAQQDKSGLPNDRFSAERPEGSISTLTIQRTEQRDSAMYRCASSFGSSYEQYFGPGTRLTVT.

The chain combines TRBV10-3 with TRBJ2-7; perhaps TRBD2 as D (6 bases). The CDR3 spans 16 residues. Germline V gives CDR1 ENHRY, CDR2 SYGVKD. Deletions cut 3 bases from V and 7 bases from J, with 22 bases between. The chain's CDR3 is CAISENEGGTPGEQYF. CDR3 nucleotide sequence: TGTGCCATCAGTGAAAATGAAGGCGGGACCCCGGGAGAGCAGTACTTC.

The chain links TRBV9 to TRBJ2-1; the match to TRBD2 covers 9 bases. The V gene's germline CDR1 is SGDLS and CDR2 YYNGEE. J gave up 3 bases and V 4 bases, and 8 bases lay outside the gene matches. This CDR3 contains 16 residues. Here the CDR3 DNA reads TGTGCCAGCAGCTTCAGCGGGACTAGCTTCTACAATGAGCAGTTCTTC. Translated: CASSFSGTSFYNEQFF.

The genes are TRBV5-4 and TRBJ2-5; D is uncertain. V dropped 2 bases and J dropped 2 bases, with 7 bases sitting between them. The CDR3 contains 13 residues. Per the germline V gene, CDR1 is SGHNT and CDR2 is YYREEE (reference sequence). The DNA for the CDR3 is TGTGCCAGCAGCTTTTCCAGGCAAGAGACCCAGTACTTC. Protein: CASSFSRQETQYF.

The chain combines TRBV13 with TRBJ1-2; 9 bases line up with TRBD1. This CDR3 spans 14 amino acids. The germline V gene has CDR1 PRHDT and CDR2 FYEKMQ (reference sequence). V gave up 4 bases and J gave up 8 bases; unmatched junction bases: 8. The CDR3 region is CASSSPGTGYGYTF. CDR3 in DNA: TGTGCCAGCAGCTCACCCGGGACAGGGTACGGCTACACCTTC.

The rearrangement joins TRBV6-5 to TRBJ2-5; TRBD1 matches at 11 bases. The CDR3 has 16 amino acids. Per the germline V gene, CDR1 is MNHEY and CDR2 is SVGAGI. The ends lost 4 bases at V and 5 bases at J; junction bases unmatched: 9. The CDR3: CASSSKDRGPGETQYF. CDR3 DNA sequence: TGTGCCAGCAGTTCCAAGGACAGGGGGCCGGGTGAGACCCAGTACTTC.